Listed below are T cell receptor beta chains from one sample, sequenced in a study of neurological immune-mediated disorders. MiXCR was run by TCRdb on the 5' RACE reads, yielding one entry per CDR3 protein. The sample lists under 75,000 distinct CDR3 sequences, approximately 3.1% occurring once. Material for sequencing was PBMCs. The receptors were gathered from a woman aged 55-69 years with multiple sclerosis. The CDR3 runs from the conserved cysteine through the conserved F or W. Each record gives: J gene, V gene, CDR3 protein.

j_gene: TRBJ2-7; v_gene: TRBV20-1; CDR3aa: CSAMAASGKFEQYF
j_gene: TRBJ2-3; v_gene: TRBV7-2; CDR3aa: CASSFGTLSTDTQYF
j_gene: TRBJ2-7; v_gene: TRBV5-1; CDR3aa: CASSVQELSYEQYF
j_gene: TRBJ2-5; v_gene: TRBV11-1; CDR3aa: CASSSNPGETQYF
j_gene: TRBJ2-3; v_gene: TRBV28; CDR3aa: CASRGWGTDTQYF
j_gene: TRBJ2-3; v_gene: TRBV27; CDR3aa: CASSFPAGVGDTQYF
j_gene: TRBJ1-2; v_gene: TRBV28; CDR3aa: CASARGTGSYGYTF
j_gene: TRBJ1-1; v_gene: TRBV19; CDR3aa: CASILGGNTEAFF
j_gene: TRBJ2-1; v_gene: TRBV5-1; CDR3aa: CASRYAGNEQFF
j_gene: TRBJ2-3; v_gene: TRBV6-5; CDR3aa: CASSYWGVYNTQYF
j_gene: TRBJ2-7; v_gene: TRBV10-3; CDR3aa: CAISDLKGNYEQYF
j_gene: TRBJ2-1; v_gene: TRBV5-1; CDR3aa: CASSLMASSSYNEQFF
j_gene: TRBJ2-5; v_gene: TRBV7-2; CDR3aa: CASSSLAGGTQETQYF
j_gene: TRBJ2-1; v_gene: TRBV20-1; CDR3aa: CSAPTGFPYNEQFF
j_gene: TRBJ2-3; v_gene: TRBV6-2/TRBV6-3; CDR3aa: CASSRTDTQYF
j_gene: TRBJ1-5; v_gene: TRBV27; CDR3aa: CASSFQGHRNQPQHF
j_gene: TRBJ2-7; v_gene: TRBV4-1; CDR3aa: CASSQDVAASEQYF
j_gene: TRBJ1-1; v_gene: TRBV20-1; CDR3aa: CSARMRNTEAFF
j_gene: TRBJ1-1; v_gene: TRBV20-1; CDR3aa: CSARHPNTEAFF
j_gene: TRBJ2-7; v_gene: TRBV27; CDR3aa: CASSSGPLGEQYF
j_gene: TRBJ1-1; v_gene: TRBV6-2/TRBV6-3; CDR3aa: CASSKDDTRTEAFF
j_gene: TRBJ1-2; v_gene: TRBV10-3; CDR3aa: CAISPGQGRYGYTF
j_gene: TRBJ2-5; v_gene: TRBV27; CDR3aa: CASSFLGRQQETQYF
j_gene: TRBJ2-2; v_gene: TRBV7-2; CDR3aa: CASSLDRVVGELFF
j_gene: TRBJ1-1; v_gene: TRBV27; CDR3aa: CASSFPGQGRAEAFF
j_gene: TRBJ2-1; v_gene: TRBV5-1; CDR3aa: CASSRFSANFDEQFF
j_gene: TRBJ2-3; v_gene: TRBV6-5; CDR3aa: CASSPLPRADTQYF
j_gene: TRBJ2-1; v_gene: TRBV5-5; CDR3aa: CASSLRTGRGQFF